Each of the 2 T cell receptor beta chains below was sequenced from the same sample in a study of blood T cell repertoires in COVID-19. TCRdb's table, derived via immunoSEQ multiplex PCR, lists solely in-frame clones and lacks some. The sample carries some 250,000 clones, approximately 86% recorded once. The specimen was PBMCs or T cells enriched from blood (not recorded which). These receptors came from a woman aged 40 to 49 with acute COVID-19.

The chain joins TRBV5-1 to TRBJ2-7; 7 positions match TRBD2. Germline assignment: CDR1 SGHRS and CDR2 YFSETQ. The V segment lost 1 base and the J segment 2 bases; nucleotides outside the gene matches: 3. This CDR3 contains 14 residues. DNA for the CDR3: TGCGCCAGCAGCTTGACTAGCGACACCTACGAGCAGTACTTC. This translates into CASSLTSDTYEQYF.

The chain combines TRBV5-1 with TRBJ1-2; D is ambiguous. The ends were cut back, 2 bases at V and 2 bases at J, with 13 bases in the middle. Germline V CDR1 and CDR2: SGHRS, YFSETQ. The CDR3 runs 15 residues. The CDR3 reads CASSLIGPGNYGYTF. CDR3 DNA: TGCGCCAGCAGCTTAATAGGACCGGGGAACTATGGCTACACCTTC.